These 8 T cell receptor beta chains share one sample of origin, sequenced in a study of T cell responses to AZD1222 COVID-19 vaccine. The assay was immunoSEQ multiplex PCR, and TCRdb's table has in-frame clones only and misses some. The repertoire consists of 150,000 to 200,000 clones, with around 94% occurring once and the leading ten covering 2.6%. The sequences come from peripheral blood, collected on day 0 of AZD1222 vaccination. These TCRs come from an adult in good health.

The chain employs TRBV23-1 and TRBJ1-1; perhaps TRBD1 as D (5 bases). TRBV23-1 is treated as an ORF (open reading frame) with a function not yet certain. The V end lost 0 bases, the J end lost 3 bases, and 14 bases lay between the germline ends. The CDR3 is 16 residues long. In DNA form, the CDR3 reads TGCGCCAGCAGTCAATCTGCAGGGCAGGGTGACACTGAAGCTTTCTTT. Its translation is CASSQSAGQGDTEAFF.

V and J are TRBV19 and TRBJ2-2; D may be TRBD2 (6 bases). V lost 0 bases and J lost 1, with 15 bases in between. The CDR3 loop spans 18 amino acids. Germline CDR1 LNHDA, CDR2 SQIVND (reference sequence). The CDR3 protein is CASSIEGIAGRNTGELFF. CDR3 DNA sequence: TGTGCCAGTAGTATAGAGGGGATCGCGGGGAGGAACACCGGGGAGCTGTTTTTT.

The V call is TRBV5-8, the J call TRBJ1-1; 10 positions agree with TRBD1. V lost 4 bases and J lost 3; bases outside the gene matches: 6. Germline V gene lookup returns CDR1 SGHTS and CDR2 YDEGEE. The CDR3 has 15 residues. CDR3 sequence: CASSPGQGFDTEAFF. The CDR3 coding sequence is TGTGCCAGCAGCCCGGGACAGGGGTTTGACACTGAAGCTTTCTTT.

This clone was counted between two and nine times. The chain employs TRBV14 and TRBJ1-3, with 7 bases lining up with TRBD1. Trimming cost V 3 bases and J 3 bases; bases outside gene matches: 2. The CDR3 has 14 amino acids. The V gene's germline CDR1 is SGHDN and CDR2 FVKESK. CDR3 protein: CASSHRQGGNTIYF. The CDR3 DNA follows: TGTGCCAGCAGCCACCGACAGGGTGGAAACACCATATATTTT. Looking up the rest from reference TRBV14 and TRBJ1-3 gives the full variable domain: EAGVTQFPSHSVIEKGQTVTLRCDPISGHDNLYWYRRVMGKEIKFLLHFVKESKQDESGMPNNRFLAERTGGTYSTLKVQPAELEDSGVYFCASSHRQGGNTIYFGEGSWLTVV.

The chain recombines TRBV9 with TRBJ2-7; 7 bases agree with TRBD2. Germline lookup yields CDR1 SGDLS and CDR2 YYNGEE. Trimming cost V 5 bases and J 4 bases; bases outside gene matches: 3. The CDR3 is made up of 12 amino acids. CDR3 region: CASRGEGYEQYF. DNA of the CDR3: TGTGCCAGCAGAGGGGAGGGGTACGAGCAGTACTTC. Using reference TRBV9 and TRBJ2-7 for the parts outside the CDR3, the full variable domain is DSGVTQTPKHLITATGQRVTLRCSPRSGDLSVYWYQQSLDQGLQFLIQYYNGEERAKGNILERFSAQQFPDLHSELNLSSLELGDSALYFCASRGEGYEQYFGPGTRLTVT.

The V and J genes are TRBV29-1 and TRBJ1-1; D is unresolved. CDR1 is SQVTM and CDR2 is ANQGSEA in the germline V gene. This CDR3 comprises 15 residues. V was pared by 4 bases and J by 1 base, with 16 bases between. In DNA form, the CDR3 reads TGCAGCGTTGGTCCAGCCGGATACTCGAACACTGAAGCTTTCTTT. The encoded protein is CSVGPAGYSNTEAFF.

V is TRBV4-1 and J is TRBJ1-4, with D possibly TRBD1 on 5 matching bases. CDR3 length: 15 residues. Trimming pared 4 bases from V and 5 bases from J, leaving 14 bases between. CDR1 is MGHRA and CDR2 is YSYEKL in the germline V gene. The CDR3 here is CASSRDTGQNEKLFF. CDR3 sequence (DNA): TGCGCCAGCAGCCGAGATACAGGCCAGAATGAAAAACTGTTTTTT.

The gene calls are TRBV9 and TRBJ2-5; D ambiguous. The V end was cut by 0 bases, the J end by 4 bases, with 10 bases between. The CDR3 is 14 residues long. Germline V gene lookup returns CDR1 SGDLS and CDR2 YYNGEE. The CDR3 DNA is TGTGCCAGCAGCGTAGGAGTGGGAAGAGAGACCCAGTACTTC. Its translation is CASSVGVGRETQYF.